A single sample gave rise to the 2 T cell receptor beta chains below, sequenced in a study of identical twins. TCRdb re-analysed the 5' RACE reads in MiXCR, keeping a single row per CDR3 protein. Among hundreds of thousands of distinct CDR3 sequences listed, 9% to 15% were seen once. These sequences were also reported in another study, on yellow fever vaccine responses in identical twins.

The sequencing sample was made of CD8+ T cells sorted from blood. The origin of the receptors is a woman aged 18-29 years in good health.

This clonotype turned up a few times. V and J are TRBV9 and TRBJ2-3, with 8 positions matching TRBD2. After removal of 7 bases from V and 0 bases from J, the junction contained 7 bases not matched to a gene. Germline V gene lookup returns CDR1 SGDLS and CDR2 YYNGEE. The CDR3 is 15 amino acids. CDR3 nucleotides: TGTGCCAGCGGACCGGGGGGGGACAGCACAGATACGCAGTATTTT. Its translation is CASGPGGDSTDTQYF.

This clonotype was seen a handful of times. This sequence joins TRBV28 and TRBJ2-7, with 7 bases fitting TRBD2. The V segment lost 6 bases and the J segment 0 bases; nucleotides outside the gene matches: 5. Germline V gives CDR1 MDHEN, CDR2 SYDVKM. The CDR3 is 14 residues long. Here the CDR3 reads CASRGGGSSYEQYF. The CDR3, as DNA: TGTGCCAGCAGGGGGGGGGGTAGCTCCTACGAGCAGTACTTC.